This T cell receptor (beta chain) was recovered during a study of vaccination and CD4 T cells after COVID-19. In the study overall: Stimulation used overlapping spike peptides from SARS-CoV-2, HCoV-NL63, HCoV-OC43 and HCoV-229E.

The Oncomine TCR Beta short-read assay was what sequenced the DNA obtained from cultured CD4+ T cells. TCRdb used MiXCR to reprocess the PCR reads, holding one entry per CDR3 protein. The sample has tens of thousands of distinct CDR3 sequences, 38% seen once; the top ten hold about 18%. Regarding the study as a whole: Spike mono-reactivity was found in 304 of the 307 vaccine-specific clones identified in convalescent patients.

For this clonotype: Antigen: not known.

This CDR3 is 17 amino acids long. V lost 2 bases, J lost 4 bases, and 13 bases stayed unmatched. Germline V gene data show CDR1 as SGHRS and CDR2 as YFSETQ. Described treatment: roughly 10-day PBMC culture with coronavirus spike peptide pools or control peptides (ViraFEST assay). The rearrangement links TRBV5-1 to TRBJ2-7; 9 nucleotides match TRBD1. This receptor was obtained from a human donor who received a COVID-19 vaccine. The sample in question was CD4+ T cells from blood, cultured in vitro, obtained before SARS-CoV-2 vaccination. CDR3 amino acids: CASSLDNRTGATYEQYF. Here the CDR3 DNA reads TGCGCCAGCAGCTTAGATAACCGGACAGGGGCTACGTACGAGCAGTACTTC. Supplemented by reference TRBV5-1 and TRBJ2-7, the full variable domain reads KAGVTQTPRYLIKTRGQQVTLSCSPISGHRSVSWYQQTPGQGLQFLFEYFSETQRNKGNFPGRFSGRQFSNSRSEMNVSTLELGDSALYLCASSLDNRTGATYEQYFGPGTRLTVT.